This T cell receptor (beta chain) was profiled in a study of blood T cell repertoires in COVID-19 (dated by TCRdb to the early 2020s). Context from the whole study: Samples covering the acute and convalescent phases of COVID-19 were provided by collaborators in the United States, Italy and Spain. The material from the prospective study consisted of cDNA or gDNA derived from T cells, B-cell-depleted T cells, or PBMCs. A freely available public database, intended as a resource for researchers studying the immune response to SARS-CoV-2, is where the repertoires were released. A de-identified subject ID, COVID-19 status, age in years and sex were almost always included in the sample metadata. Samples were obtained from the ongoing ImmuneRACE study (first 160 participants) and from about 1,300 subjects provided by 6 global collaborators. Where HLA class I and class II types were available, the types were taken from metadata supplied by the sample provider, not from assay-based typing. Subjects who had been exposed to COVID-19, were actively infected with it, or had recovered from it provided the deeply sampled blood TCRbeta repertoires that made up the dataset. Here is what the overall study found, with its caveats: The quantity of clinical and demographic metadata differed by source and by participant and was supplied without curation.

TCRbeta CDR3 regions were amplified from genomic DNA by means of the immunoSEQ Assay, a bias-controlled multiplex PCR. Turning to the authors' computational methods: The number of nucleated cells in each sample was estimated by amplification of reference gene primers within the assay. To quantify the absolute abundance of each unique TCRbeta CDR3 rearrangement, sequence reads were collapsed and filtered. For each sample, productive Simpson clonality was calculated by taking the square root of Simpson's diversity index across productive rearrangements. In TCRdb, the immuneACCESS table is reduced to in-frame sequences with V and J assigned. These tables do not hold every clone; where another copy was compared, an unresolved V gene accounts for under half, and the others remain unexplained. That table gives V, J and clone size, and the DNA gave D and trimming. Recorded for this sample are about 380,000 clones; 90% of them occurred a single time. The top ten clonotypes cover about 6.8% of the sample.

Details on this clone: What this receptor recognizes is not known. Base qualities are not at hand, and no much larger clone is one base apart.

The collaborating institutions used their own protocols to collect whole blood in K2EDTA tubes. For TCRbeta analysis, collaborator samples were shipped as frozen whole blood, as isolated PBMCs, or as DNA extracted from either sample type. CDR1 and CDR2 were assigned from the germline V gene as SGDLS and YYNGEE. The junction shows trimming of 3 bases on V and 8 bases on J, plus 14 bases between the germline ends. From the cysteine up to the phenylalanine, the CDR3 has a length of 13 residues. Only the CDR3 part of the read is kept: 39 bases, read in frame from the first base. In this chain, TRBV9 is recombined with TRBJ1-2; TRBD1 is perhaps the D gene, given 5 matching bases. The sequencing input was peripheral blood. The receptor was derived from a young man with active or convalescent COVID-19. CDR3 loop: CASSGGRGEGYTF. The DNA sequence reads TGTGCCAGCAGCGGCGGTCGGGGGGAGGGCTACACCTTC.